The clone carrying this TCR beta chain was seen many times. V was cut by 6 bases and J by 4 bases, with 9 bases left in between. CDR3 length equals 13 residues. Germline V lookup: CDR1 MNHEY, CDR2 SVGEGT. Graves' hyperthyroidism is called stable when ophthalmopathy does not progress within 18 months. Exclusions: uncontrolled infection, other autoimmune disease, pregnancy, lactation. On the basis of clinical symptoms, serum thyroxine and TRAb, thyroid ultrasound and orbital computed tomography, diagnoses were made. The authors obtained PBMCs from roughly 9.7 ml of fresh peripheral blood. Authors of the study amplified TCR beta CDR3 regions from RNA transcripts. Carried out on the TCR CDR3, a first-round RT-PCR used the HTBI primer set. TCRdb processed the multiplex PCR reads anew with MiXCR; each CDR3 protein has one entry. The profile covers some 500,000 distinct CDR3 sequences, with about an eighth appearing a single time and less than 20% taken by the ten largest.

This specimen belongs to a study of T cells in Graves' hyperthyroidism and ophthalmopathy. This chain uses TRBV6-2 or TRBV6-3 with TRBJ2-2; D is unresolved. The clonotype comes from a woman aged 18-35 years with Graves' hyperthyroidism. Sequencing was carried out using blood. The CDR3 protein is CASRLLVTGELFF. Written as DNA, the CDR3 is TGTGCCAGCAGACTCTTGGTCACCGGGGAGCTGTTTTTT.